This note documents a single TCR beta chain sequence. What was amplified from RNA transcripts were TCR beta CDR3 regions. The primer set for the first-round RT-PCR of the TCR CDR3 was HTBI. One entry per CDR3 protein results from TCRdb running MiXCR on the multiplex PCR reads. Counted here are under 350,000 distinct CDR3 sequences, roughly 18% occurring once; the ten biggest clones make up about 53%. A lack of ophthalmopathy progression within 18 months defined stable Graves' hyperthyroidism. The diagnostic basis comprised clinical symptoms, serum thyroxine and TRAb, thyroid ultrasound and orbital computed tomography. The sample originates from a study of T cells in Graves' hyperthyroidism and ophthalmopathy. Background on the study: At initial diagnosis, before any treatment had begun, peripheral blood was obtained.

The V gene lost 2 bases and the J gene lost 3 bases, with 14 bases spanning the gap. Germline V gives CDR1 MDHEN, CDR2 SYDVKM. The length of the CDR3 is 15 residues. This chain connects TRBV28 to TRBJ2-7; the D gene is possibly TRBD1 (5 bases). This clonotype was sampled from a woman aged 50 to 60 with Graves' hyperthyroidism. Sequenced sample: blood. The CDR3 loop is CASSLEGHRIYEQYF. DNA of the CDR3: TGTGCCAGCAGTTTAGAAGGACATCGGATCTACGAGCAGTACTTC.